Sequencing of this T cell receptor (beta chain) was carried out in a study of T cells after yellow fever vaccination. TCRdb passed the 5' RACE reads through MiXCR, listing each CDR3 protein once. In the table there are some 320,000 distinct CDR3 sequences, approximately 11% of which are singletons. The germline gives CDR1 SGHTA, CDR2 FQGNSA. This CDR3 is built from 15 residues. V was clipped by 7 bases and J by 1 base, with 14 bases between them. V gene TRBV7-2 combines with J gene TRBJ1-5; D might be TRBD1 (5 bases). This sequence was found in a young man who received the YFV17D yellow fever vaccine. The starting material was CD4+ T cells sorted from PBMCs, obtained 45 days after the yellow fever booster vaccination. The DNA of the CDR3 is TGTGCCAGCACCCTGCGATGGGGGAGCAATCAGCCCCAGCATTTT. Protein sequence: CASTLRWGSNQPQHF.